Detailed here is one T cell receptor (beta chain). This entry comes from a study of siplizumab effects on memory and regulatory T cells. Looked up from germline, CDR1 is MNHEY and CDR2 is SMNVEV (reference sequence). This CDR3 region has 14 residues. J gave up 7 bases and V 6 bases, and 9 bases lay outside the gene matches. Sequencing used immunoSEQ multiplex PCR; TCRdb keeps in-frame clones, though not all of them. This table has tens of thousands of clones, 80% to 90% appearing once. The TCR sequence derives from a human donor in good health. Sequences were obtained from naive CD4+ T cells sorted from blood. This chain joins TRBV27 and TRBJ2-5; 9 bases line up with TRBD1. This CDR3 reads CASRGTGRPGTQYF. The CDR3 nucleotides are TGTGCCAGCAGAGGGACAGGGCGACCGGGGACCCAGTACTTC.